Below, one T cell receptor beta chain is given with its context. Its specificity is unknown. This entry is derived from a study of CD8 T cells in ankylosing spondylitis. Study conclusions and caveats: Apparently characteristic of ankylosing spondylitis blood was a TCR beta motif (eight highly homologous variants). In synovial fluid and blood from reactive arthritis, some motif variants were previously reported. There was reportedly significant enrichment of clones that were disease-linked in matched ankylosing spondylitis synovial fluid.

This CDR3 is 14 amino acids long. Germline-derived CDR1 and CDR2 are SGHRS and YFSETQ. V dropped 2 bases and J dropped 0 bases, with 9 bases sitting between them. Quantitative 5'-RACE with molecular barcodes produced the TCR beta libraries. TCRdb passed the 5' RACE reads through MiXCR, listing each CDR3 protein once. Here the sample spans under 550,000 distinct CDR3 sequences, more than 25% being singletons. The sequenced sample was blood, either unsorted or a sorted T cell fraction (not recorded which). This clonotype was obtained from a male donor with ankylosing spondylitis. The gene calls are TRBV5-1 and TRBJ2-7; D is perhaps TRBD1 (5 bases). DNA of the CDR3: TGCGCCAGCAGCTTATCCAGGGACTCCTACGAGCAGTACTTC. The encoded protein is CASSLSRDSYEQYF.